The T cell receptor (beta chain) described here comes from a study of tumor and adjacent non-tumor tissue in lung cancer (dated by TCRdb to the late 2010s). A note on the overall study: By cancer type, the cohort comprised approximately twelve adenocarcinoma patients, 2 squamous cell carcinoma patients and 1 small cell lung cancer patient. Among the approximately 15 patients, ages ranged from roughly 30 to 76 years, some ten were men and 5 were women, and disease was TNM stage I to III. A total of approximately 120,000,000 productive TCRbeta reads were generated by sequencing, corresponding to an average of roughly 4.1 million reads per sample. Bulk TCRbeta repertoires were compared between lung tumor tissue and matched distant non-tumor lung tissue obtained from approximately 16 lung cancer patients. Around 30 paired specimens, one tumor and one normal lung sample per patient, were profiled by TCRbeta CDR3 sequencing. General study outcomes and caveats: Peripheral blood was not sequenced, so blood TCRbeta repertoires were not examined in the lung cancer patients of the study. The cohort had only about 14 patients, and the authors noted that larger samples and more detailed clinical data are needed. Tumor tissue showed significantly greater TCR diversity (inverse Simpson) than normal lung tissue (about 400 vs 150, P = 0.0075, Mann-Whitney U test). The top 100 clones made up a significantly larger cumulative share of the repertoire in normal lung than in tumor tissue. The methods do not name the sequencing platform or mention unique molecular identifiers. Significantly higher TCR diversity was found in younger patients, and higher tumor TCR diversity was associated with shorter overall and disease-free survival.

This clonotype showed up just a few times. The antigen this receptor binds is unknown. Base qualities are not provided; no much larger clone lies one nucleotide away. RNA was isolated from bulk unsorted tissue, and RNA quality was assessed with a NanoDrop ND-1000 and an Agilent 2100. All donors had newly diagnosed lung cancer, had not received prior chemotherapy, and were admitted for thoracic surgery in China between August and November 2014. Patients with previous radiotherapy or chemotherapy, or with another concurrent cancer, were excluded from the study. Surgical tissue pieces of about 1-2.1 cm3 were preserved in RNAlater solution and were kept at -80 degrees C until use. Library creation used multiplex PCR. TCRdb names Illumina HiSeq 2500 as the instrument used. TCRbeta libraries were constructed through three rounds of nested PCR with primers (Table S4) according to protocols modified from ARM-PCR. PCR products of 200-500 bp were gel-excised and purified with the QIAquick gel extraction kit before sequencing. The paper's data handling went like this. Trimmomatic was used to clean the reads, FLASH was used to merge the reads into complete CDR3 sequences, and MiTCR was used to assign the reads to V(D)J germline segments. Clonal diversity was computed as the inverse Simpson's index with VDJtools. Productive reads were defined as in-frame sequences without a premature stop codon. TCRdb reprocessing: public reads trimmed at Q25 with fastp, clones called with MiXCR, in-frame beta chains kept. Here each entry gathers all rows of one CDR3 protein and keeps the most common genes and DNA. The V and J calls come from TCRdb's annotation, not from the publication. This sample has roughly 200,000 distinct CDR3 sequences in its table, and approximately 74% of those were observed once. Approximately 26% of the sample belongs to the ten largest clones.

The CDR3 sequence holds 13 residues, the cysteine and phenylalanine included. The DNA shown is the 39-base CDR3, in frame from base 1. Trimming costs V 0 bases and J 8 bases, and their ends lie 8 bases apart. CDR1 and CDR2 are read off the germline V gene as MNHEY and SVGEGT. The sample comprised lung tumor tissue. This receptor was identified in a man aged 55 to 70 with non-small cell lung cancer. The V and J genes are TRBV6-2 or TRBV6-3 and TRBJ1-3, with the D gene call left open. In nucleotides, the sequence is TGTGCCAGCAGTTACTCCGAGACGGACACCATATATTTT. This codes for CASSYSETDTIYF.